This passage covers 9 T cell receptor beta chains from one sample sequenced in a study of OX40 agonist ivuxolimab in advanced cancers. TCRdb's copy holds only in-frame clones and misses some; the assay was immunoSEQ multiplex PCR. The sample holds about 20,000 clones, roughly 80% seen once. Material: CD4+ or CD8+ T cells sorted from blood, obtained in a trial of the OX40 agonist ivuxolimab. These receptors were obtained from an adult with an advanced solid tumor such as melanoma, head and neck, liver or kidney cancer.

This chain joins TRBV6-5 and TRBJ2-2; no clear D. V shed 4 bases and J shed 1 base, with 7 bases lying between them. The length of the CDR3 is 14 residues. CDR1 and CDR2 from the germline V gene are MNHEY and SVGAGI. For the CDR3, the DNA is TGTGCCAGCAGTTCGTGGTTGAACACCGGGGAGCTGTTTTTT. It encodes CASSSWLNTGELFF.

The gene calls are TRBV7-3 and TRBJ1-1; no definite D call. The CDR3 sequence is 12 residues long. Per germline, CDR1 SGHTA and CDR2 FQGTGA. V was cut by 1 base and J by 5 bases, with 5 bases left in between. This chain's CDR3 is CASSLSGTEAFF. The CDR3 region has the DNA TGTGCCAGCAGCTTAAGTGGAACTGAAGCTTTCTTT.

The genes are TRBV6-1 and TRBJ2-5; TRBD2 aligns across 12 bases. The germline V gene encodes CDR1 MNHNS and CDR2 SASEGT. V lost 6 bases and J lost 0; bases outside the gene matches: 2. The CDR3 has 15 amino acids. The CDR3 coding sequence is TGTGCCAGCAGGCTAGCGGGGGGGTACCAAGAGACCCAGTACTTC. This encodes CASRLAGGYQETQYF.

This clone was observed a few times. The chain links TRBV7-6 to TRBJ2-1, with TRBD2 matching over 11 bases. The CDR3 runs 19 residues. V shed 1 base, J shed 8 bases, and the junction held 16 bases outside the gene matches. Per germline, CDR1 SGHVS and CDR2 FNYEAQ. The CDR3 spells CASSLVPPRLAGGWDEQFF. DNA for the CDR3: TGTGCCAGCAGCTTAGTCCCTCCTCGGCTAGCGGGGGGATGGGATGAGCAGTTCTTC.

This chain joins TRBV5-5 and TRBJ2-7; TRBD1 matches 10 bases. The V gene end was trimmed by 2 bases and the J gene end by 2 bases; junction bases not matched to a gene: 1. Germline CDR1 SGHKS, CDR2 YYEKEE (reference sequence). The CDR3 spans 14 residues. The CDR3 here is CASSLGQGAYEQYF. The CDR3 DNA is TGTGCCAGCAGCTTAGGACAGGGGGCCTACGAGCAGTACTTC.

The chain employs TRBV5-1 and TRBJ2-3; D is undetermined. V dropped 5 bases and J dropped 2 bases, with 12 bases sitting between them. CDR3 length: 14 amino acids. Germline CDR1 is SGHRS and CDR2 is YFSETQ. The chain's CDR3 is CASRSRVSTDTQYF. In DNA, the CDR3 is TGCGCCAGCAGATCCCGGGTTTCCACAGATACGCAGTATTTT.

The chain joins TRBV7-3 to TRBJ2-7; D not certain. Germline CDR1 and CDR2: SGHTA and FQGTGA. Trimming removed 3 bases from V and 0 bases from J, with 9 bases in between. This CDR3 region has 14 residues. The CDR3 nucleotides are TGTGCCAGCAGCTTGTTCGGGTCCTCCTACGAGCAGTACTTC. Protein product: CASSLFGSSYEQYF.

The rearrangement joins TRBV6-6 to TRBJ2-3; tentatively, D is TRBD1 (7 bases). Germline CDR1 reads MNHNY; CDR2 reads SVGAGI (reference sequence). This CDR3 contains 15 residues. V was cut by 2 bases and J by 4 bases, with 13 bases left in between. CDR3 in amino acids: CASSYLPGGPDTQYF. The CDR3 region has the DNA TGTGCCAGCAGTTACCTTCCAGGGGGGCCAGATACGCAGTATTTT.

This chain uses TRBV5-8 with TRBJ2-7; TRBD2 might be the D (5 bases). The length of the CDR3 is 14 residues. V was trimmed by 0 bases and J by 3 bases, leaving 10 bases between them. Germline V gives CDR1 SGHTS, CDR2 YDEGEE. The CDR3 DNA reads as TGTGCCAGCAGCTTGGCTAGCAGCTTCTACGAGCAGTACTTC. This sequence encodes CASSLASSFYEQYF.